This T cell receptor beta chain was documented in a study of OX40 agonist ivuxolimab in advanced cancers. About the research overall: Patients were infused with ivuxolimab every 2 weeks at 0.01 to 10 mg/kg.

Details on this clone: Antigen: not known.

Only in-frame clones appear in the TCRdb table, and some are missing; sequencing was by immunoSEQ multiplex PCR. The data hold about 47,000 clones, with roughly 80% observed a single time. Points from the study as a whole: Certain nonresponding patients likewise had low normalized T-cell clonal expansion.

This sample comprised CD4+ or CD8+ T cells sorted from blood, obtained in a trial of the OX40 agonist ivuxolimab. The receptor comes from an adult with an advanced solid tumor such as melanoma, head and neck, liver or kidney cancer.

Here the CDR3 reads CASSPSPLNYGYTF. The CDR3, as DNA: TGTGCCAGCAGCCCCAGCCCATTAAACTATGGCTACACCTTC. This chain joins TRBV9 and TRBJ1-2; D is undetermined. Germline loops: CDR1 SGDLS, CDR2 YYNGEE. V lost 4 bases and J 2 bases, leaving 12 bases between the germline ends. The CDR3 is 14 amino acids.